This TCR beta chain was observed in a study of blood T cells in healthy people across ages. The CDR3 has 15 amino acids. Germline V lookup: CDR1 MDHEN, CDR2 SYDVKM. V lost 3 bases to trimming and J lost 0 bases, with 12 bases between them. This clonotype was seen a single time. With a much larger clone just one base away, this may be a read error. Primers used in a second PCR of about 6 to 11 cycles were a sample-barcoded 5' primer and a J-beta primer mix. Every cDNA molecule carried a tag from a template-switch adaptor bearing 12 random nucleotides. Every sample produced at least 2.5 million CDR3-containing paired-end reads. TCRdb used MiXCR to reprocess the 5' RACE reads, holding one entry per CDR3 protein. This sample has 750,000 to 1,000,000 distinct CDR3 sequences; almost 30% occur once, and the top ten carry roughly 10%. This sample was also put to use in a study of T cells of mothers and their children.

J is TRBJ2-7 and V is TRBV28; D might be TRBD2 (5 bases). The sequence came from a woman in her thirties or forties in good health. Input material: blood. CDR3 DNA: TGTGCCAGCAGTTTGATTCTAGGGAGCTCCTACGAGCAGTACTTC. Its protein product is CASSLILGSSYEQYF.